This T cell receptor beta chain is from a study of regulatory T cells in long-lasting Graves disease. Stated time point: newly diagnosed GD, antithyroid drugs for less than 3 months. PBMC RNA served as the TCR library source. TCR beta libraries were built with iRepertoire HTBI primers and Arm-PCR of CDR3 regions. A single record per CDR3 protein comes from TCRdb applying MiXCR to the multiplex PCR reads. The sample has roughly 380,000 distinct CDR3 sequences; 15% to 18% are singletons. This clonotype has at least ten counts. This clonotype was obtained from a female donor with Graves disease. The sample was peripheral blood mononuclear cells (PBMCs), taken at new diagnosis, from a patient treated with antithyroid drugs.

The CDR3 reads CASSEMKRWSSYNEQFF. The CDR3, as DNA: TGTGCCAGCAGTGAGATGAAGCGATGGAGCTCCTACAATGAGCAGTTCTTC. The chain links TRBV2 to TRBJ2-1; unclear D gene. V was shortened by 3 bases and J by 0 bases, with 15 bases between the two germline ends. Germline CDR1 SNHLY, CDR2 FYNNEI. The CDR3 is made up of 17 amino acids.